The clone carrying this TCR beta chain appeared a single time. This record belongs to a study of blood T cells in healthy people across ages. Study-wide context: When template switching was applied, about one barcoded beta molecule was captured per two T cells.

Next came a second PCR, run for about 7 to 12 cycles, which used a sample-barcoded 5' primer along with a J-beta primer mix. One entry per CDR3 protein results from TCRdb running MiXCR on the 5' RACE reads. The sample holds about 770,000 distinct CDR3 sequences; around 45% are singletons and the top ten take about 21%. This CDR3 comprises 16 residues. V lost 0 bases to trimming and J lost 6 bases; unmatched junction nucleotides: 8. Germline V lookup: CDR1 SNHLY, CDR2 FYNNEI. Material for sequencing was blood. The source is a man in his 60s in good health. This chain links TRBV2 with TRBJ1-5; TRBD1 matches 7 bases. The CDR3 DNA sequence: TGTGCCAGCAGTGAAGCGATGGGCAGGGGGATTCAGCCCCAGCATTTT. Its translation is CASSEAMGRGIQPQHF.